A selection of T cell receptor beta chains follows, all from one sample in a study of T-cell memory formation after mild COVID-19. TCRdb processed the 5' RACE reads anew with MiXCR; each CDR3 protein has one entry. This repertoire shows more than 75,000 distinct CDR3 sequences, around a quarter found once; its top ten account for roughly 40%. Sequenced: PBMCs or a T cell subset sorted from them (not recorded which). These receptors were taken from a man aged 18-30 years who had mild COVID-19 (a few samples of this study predate the infection). Cell type and time point are not known. The CDR3 runs from the conserved cysteine through the conserved F or W. Each record gives: J gene, CDR3 length, D gene, clone size, V gene, CDR3 DNA, CDR3 protein. A D gene is named only where the DNA matches it firmly. Clone size, where shown, is once, few, many, or a class for clones that have expanded.

>TRBJ2-3|13|.|.|TRBV12-3/TRBV12-4
TGTGCCAGCAGTTTCCCCATGACAGATACGCAGTATTTT
CASSFPMTDTQYF
>TRBJ1-2|15|TRBD1|.|TRBV7-9
TGTGCCAGCAGCCGACGGACAGGGACTAACTATGGCTACACCTTC
CASSRRTGTNYGYTF
>TRBJ1-5|15|.|many|TRBV6-5
TGTGCCAGCTCTTTGGGAGGGGCCCCCCTTCAGCCCCAGCATTTT
CASSLGGAPLQPQHF
>TRBJ1-4|15|.|few|TRBV19
TGTGCCAGTAGACGCCGCGCGACCTCTAATGAAAAACTGTTTTTT
CASRRRATSNEKLFF
>TRBJ2-3|15|.|.|TRBV12-3/TRBV12-4
TGTGCCAGCGTCTACAGGCGAATAAGCACAGATACGCAGTATTTT
CASVYRRISTDTQYF
>TRBJ1-2|17|TRBD1|few|TRBV4-1
TGCGCCAGCAGCCAGGGGACAGGGGAGGGGTATGTCTATGGCTACACCTTC
CASSQGTGEGYVYGYTF
>TRBJ2-6|15|.|.|TRBV4-1
TGCGCCAGCAGCCAAGACAGGGGTGGGGCCAACGTCCTGACTTTC
CASSQDRGGANVLTF
>TRBJ1-2|17|.|.|TRBV20-1
TGCAGTGCTGGAGCCGGGGCAGGCGTTTTGCTAGACTATGGCTACACCTTC
CSAGAGAGVLLDYGYTF
>TRBJ2-1|16|TRBD1|few|TRBV28
TGTGCCAGCAGTCTAAGACAGGGGCGGCTTAGGAATGAGCAGTTCTTC
CASSLRQGRLRNEQFF
>TRBJ1-1|16|.|.|TRBV27
TGTGCCAGCAGTTGGTCCAGGGATCCCGGGGGCACTGAAGCTTTCTTT
CASSWSRDPGGTEAFF